Below, 25 T cell receptor beta chains from the same sample are listed, as sequenced in a study of T cell responses to AZD1222 COVID-19 vaccine. The method was immunoSEQ multiplex PCR; TCRdb's version includes in-frame clones alone and lacks a portion of them. The sample includes 150,000 to 200,000 clones, roughly nine tenths of them seen just once. Specimen: peripheral blood, collected on day 0 of AZD1222 vaccination. All receptors come from an adult in good health.

This chain joins TRBV27 and TRBJ2-2, with no clear D. The germline gives CDR1 MNHEY, CDR2 SMNVEV (reference sequence). The CDR3 contains 12 residues. The V end was cut by 8 bases, the J end by 3 bases, with 7 bases between. The CDR3 reads CASGPHTGELFF. CDR3 nucleotide sequence: TGTGCCAGCGGTCCCCACACCGGGGAGCTGTTTTTT.

V is TRBV5-1 and J is TRBJ2-3; tentative D call: TRBD2 (7 bases). Germline V gene lookup returns CDR1 SGHRS and CDR2 YFSETQ. Deletions cut 4 bases from V and 5 bases from J, with 23 bases between. The CDR3 consists of 17 residues. This CDR3 reads CASSPRGGGVAVDTQYF. The CDR3 nucleotides read TGCGCCAGCAGCCCAAGGGGCGGGGGCGTCGCGGTAGATACGCAGTATTTT.

This rearrangement joins TRBV7-2 to TRBJ2-1, with unresolved D. The CDR3 is made up of 13 amino acids. V was clipped by 0 bases and J by 8 bases, with 8 bases between them. Germline CDR1 is SGHTA and CDR2 is FQGNSA. The CDR3 loop is CASSLAPGDEQFF. The CDR3 coding sequence is TGTGCCAGCAGCTTAGCGCCTGGGGATGAGCAGTTCTTC.

The J gene is TRBJ2-7, the V gene TRBV2, with D perhaps matching TRBD1 or TRBD2 (6 bases each). V lost 2 bases to trimming and J lost 3 bases, with 11 bases between them. Germline-derived CDR1 and CDR2 are SNHLY and FYNNEI. The CDR3 has 14 residues. CDR3 nucleotides: TGTGCCAGCAGTGAAACAGGGAGGTTCTACGAGCAGTACTTC. This translates into CASSETGRFYEQYF. Using reference TRBV2 and TRBJ2-7 for the parts outside the CDR3, the full variable domain is EPEVTQTPSHQVTQMGQEVILRCVPISNHLYFYWYRQILGQKVEFLVSFYNNEISEKSEIFDDQFSVERPDGSNFTLKIRSTKLEDSAMYFCASSETGRFYEQYFGPGTRLTVT.

The rearrangement uses TRBV7-2 and TRBJ2-3; D is possibly TRBD1 (6 bases). Deletions cut 5 bases from V and 2 bases from J, with 17 bases between. CDR1 and CDR2 from the germline V gene are SGHTA and FQGNSA. The CDR3 contains 16 residues. The CDR3 spells CASSGMDSLPTDTQYF. As DNA, the CDR3 is TGTGCCAGCAGCGGTATGGACAGCCTCCCCACAGATACGCAGTATTTT.

This chain links TRBV6-5 with TRBJ2-3; a possible D gene is TRBD2 (6 bases). CDR1 and CDR2 from the germline V gene are MNHEY and SVGAGI. Trimming removed 7 bases at V and 6 bases at J, with 14 bases between. CDR3 length: 13 residues. The CDR3 nucleotides are TGTGCCAGCAAGGCTAGGGCGGGGGATACGCAGTATTTT. This sequence encodes CASKARAGDTQYF.

This chain uses TRBV19 with TRBJ2-5; D unclear. The V gene lost 3 bases and the J gene lost 5 bases, with 7 bases spanning the gap. Germline CDR1 and CDR2: LNHDA and SQIVND (reference sequence). The CDR3 length is 12 residues. The CDR3 bases are TGTGCCAGTAGTATGTTCGGGGAGACCCAGTACTTC. Its translation: CASSMFGETQYF.

V usage is TRBV9 and J usage is TRBJ2-7, with D unresolved. The germline V gene has CDR1 SGDLS and CDR2 YYNGEE. This CDR3 spans 15 amino acids. Trimming cost V 2 bases and J 4 bases, with 16 bases left between them. The CDR3 coding sequence is TGTGCCAGCAGCGTTAGGGAATCCTTTGCGTACGAGCAGTACTTC. Protein product: CASSVRESFAYEQYF.

The chain is built from TRBV5-1 and TRBJ1-2; unclear D gene. V dropped 0 bases and J dropped 0 bases, with 9 bases sitting between them. CDR1 and CDR2 from the germline V gene are SGHRS and YFSETQ. The CDR3 contains 15 residues. The CDR3 region has the DNA TGCGCCAGCAGCTTGGTCGGGATTTCTAACTATGGCTACACCTTC. As protein: CASSLVGISNYGYTF. The full variable domain, completed using reference TRBV5-1 and TRBJ1-2, is KAGVTQTPRYLIKTRGQQVTLSCSPISGHRSVSWYQQTPGQGLQFLFEYFSETQRNKGNFPGRFSGRQFSNSRSEMNVSTLELGDSALYLCASSLVGISNYGYTFGSGTRLTVV.

The chain links TRBV27 to TRBJ2-3, with 7 nucleotides matching TRBD2. The CDR3 runs 15 residues. V was clipped by 2 bases and J by 7 bases; unmatched bases: 9. Germline-derived CDR1 and CDR2 are MNHEY and SMNVEV (reference sequence). In nucleotides, the CDR3 is TGTGCCAGCAGTTTACTAGCGGCCTCACCACATACGCAGTATTTT. Amino acid sequence: CASSLLAASPHTQYF.

This sequence joins TRBV4-1 and TRBJ2-7; D gene unclear. This CDR3 has 13 amino acids. Trimming stripped 0 bases from V and 6 bases from J, with 9 bases between. Germline-derived CDR1 and CDR2 are MGHRA and YSYEKL. This CDR3 reads CASSQEDSREQYF. The CDR3 DNA is TGCGCCAGCAGCCAAGAAGACTCCCGCGAGCAGTACTTC.

The J gene is TRBJ1-4, the V gene TRBV5-5; D possibly corresponds to TRBD1 (6 bases). Deletions cut 4 bases from V and 5 bases from J, with 15 bases between. The germline gives CDR1 SGHKS, CDR2 YYEKEE (reference sequence). The CDR3 runs to 15 residues. As DNA, the CDR3 is TGTGCCAGCAGCCAGGGGTGGGCGGAAAATGAAAAACTGTTTTTT. Protein: CASSQGWAENEKLFF.

The chain couples TRBV7-9 to TRBJ1-3; D may be TRBD1 (6 bases). The CDR3 is made up of 18 amino acids. The germline V gene has CDR1 SEHNR and CDR2 FQNEAQ (reference sequence). V was trimmed by 5 bases and J by 0 bases, leaving 20 bases between them. CDR3 sequence (DNA): TGTGCCAGCAGCCGCATGCGCGATTCGGACAGCTCTGGAAACACCATATATTTT. Its protein is CASSRMRDSDSSGNTIYF.

J is TRBJ2-5 and V is TRBV5-6; 8 bases match TRBD2. The germline V gene has CDR1 SGHDT and CDR2 YYEEEE. V lost 1 base to trimming and J lost 0 bases; unmatched junction nucleotides: 5. This CDR3 is 16 amino acids long. CDR3 region: CASSLLGSGDQETQYF. DNA of the CDR3: TGTGCCAGCAGCTTGTTGGGTAGCGGGGACCAAGAGACCCAGTACTTC.

The chain has TRBV7-2 and TRBJ1-3, with D unclear. The V end lost 0 bases, the J end lost 0 bases, and 15 bases lay between the germline ends. Germline CDR1 reads SGHTA; CDR2 reads FQGNSA. CDR3 length equals 18 residues. The CDR3 DNA is TGTGCCAGCAGCTTAGCCTCTACCCTTCCTTACTCTGGAAACACCATATATTTT. Its protein product is CASSLASTLPYSGNTIYF.

This clone has more than one count but fewer than ten. The same CDR3 arises from other DNA sequences in this sample as well. The CDR3 spells CASSPRQGSYGYTF. The CDR3 DNA follows: TGTGCCAGCAGCCCAAGACAGGGGAGCTATGGCTACACCTTC. The chain carries TRBV3-1 (or the pseudogene TRBV3-2) and TRBJ1-2; TRBD1 matches at 8 bases. The trim removed 4 bases at V and 4 bases at J, leaving 5 bases unmatched. CDR1 is LGHDT and CDR2 is YNNKEL in the germline V gene (reference sequence). The CDR3 totals 14 residues.

A remark on this clone: A read error may explain this, as a much larger clone is one base away. The sample has other DNA sequences that encode this CDR3 too. The J gene is TRBJ2-5, the V gene TRBV3-1 (or the pseudogene TRBV3-2); a possible D gene is TRBD2 (6 bases). Germline CDR1 is LGHDT and CDR2 is YNNKEL (reference sequence). This CDR3 contains 15 residues. The ends were cut back, 4 bases at V and 2 bases at J, with 14 bases in the middle. CDR3 in DNA: TGTGCCAGCAGCCCAGGATGGCGGGAACAAGAGACCCAGTACTTC. Protein sequence: CASSPGWREQETQYF.

This clone was recorded only once. The chain recombines TRBV7-9 with TRBJ2-7; D unresolved. The CDR3 has 13 residues. Trimming removed 5 bases from V and 7 bases from J, with 15 bases in between. Germline V CDR1 and CDR2: SEHNR, FQNEAQ (reference sequence). The chain's CDR3 is CASSTRHDQEQYV. CDR3 DNA: TGTGCCAGCAGCACGAGACACGATCAAGAGCAGTACGTC.

CDR3: CASSLLAGDEQFF. For the CDR3, the DNA is TGTGCCAGCAGCTTACTAGCGGGGGATGAGCAGTTCTTC. The V gene is TRBV7-2, the J gene TRBJ2-1, with 10 bases lining up with TRBD2. The CDR3 runs to 13 residues. Unmatched junction bases numbered 0, after V lost 2 bases and J lost 8 bases. Germline V gives CDR1 SGHTA, CDR2 FQGNSA.

The chain carries TRBV13 and TRBJ1-4; D not resolved. This CDR3 is 14 amino acids long. Trimming took off 3 bases at V and 3 bases at J, with 8 bases between the two ends. Germline V lookup: CDR1 PRHDT, CDR2 FYEKMQ (reference sequence). The CDR3 spells CASSFKGANEKLFF. Here the CDR3 DNA reads TGTGCCAGCAGCTTTAAGGGAGCTAATGAAAAACTGTTTTTT.

The chain employs TRBV7-3 and TRBJ2-5; D call uncertain. Trimming took 3 bases from V and 5 from J, leaving 10 bases between them. The CDR3 contains 13 residues. Looked up from germline, CDR1 is SGHTA and CDR2 is FQGTGA. The CDR3 coding sequence is TGTGCCAGCAGCTTTAAGGCTTGGGAGACCCAGTACTTC. It translates to CASSFKAWETQYF.

The chain combines TRBV4-2 with TRBJ2-5, with 13 nucleotides matching TRBD2. The CDR3 is 16 residues long. Per germline, CDR1 LGHNA and CDR2 YNFKEQ. V shed 1 base, J shed 3 bases, and the junction held 2 bases outside the gene matches. The CDR3 DNA sequence: TGTGCCAGCAGCCAAGGGGGACTAGCGGGGAAAGAGACCCAGTACTTC. It encodes CASSQGGLAGKETQYF.

The chain is built from TRBV20-1 and TRBJ1-5, with D tentatively TRBD1 (5 bases). This CDR3 spans 16 amino acids. V was cut by 3 bases and J by 2 bases, with 17 bases left in between. Germline loops: CDR1 DFQATT, CDR2 SNEGSKA (reference sequence). Here the CDR3 DNA reads TGCAGTGCTAGTCACCGTGGGGCTTTGGGCAATCAGCCCCAGCATTTT. Protein sequence: CSASHRGALGNQPQHF.

The V call is TRBV3-1 (or the pseudogene TRBV3-2), the J call TRBJ1-5; a possible D gene is TRBD1 (5 bases). This CDR3 has 17 residues. V was shortened by 0 bases and J by 2 bases, with 14 bases between the two germline ends. CDR1 LGHDT and CDR2 YNNKEL come from the germline V gene (reference sequence). The CDR3 sequence: CASSQDGQGIGNQPQHF. DNA of the CDR3: TGTGCCAGCAGCCAAGATGGGCAGGGAATTGGCAATCAGCCCCAGCATTTT.

In DNA form, the CDR3 reads TGTGCCAGCAGCCAAACCGGTGGATCACCCCTCCACTTT. Amino acids: CASSQTGGSPLHF. This sequence joins TRBV3-1 (or the pseudogene TRBV3-2) and TRBJ1-6; unclear D gene. V lost 2 bases and J 10 bases, leaving 9 bases between the germline ends. The CDR3 is 13 residues long. The germline V gene has CDR1 LGHDT and CDR2 YNNKEL (reference sequence).